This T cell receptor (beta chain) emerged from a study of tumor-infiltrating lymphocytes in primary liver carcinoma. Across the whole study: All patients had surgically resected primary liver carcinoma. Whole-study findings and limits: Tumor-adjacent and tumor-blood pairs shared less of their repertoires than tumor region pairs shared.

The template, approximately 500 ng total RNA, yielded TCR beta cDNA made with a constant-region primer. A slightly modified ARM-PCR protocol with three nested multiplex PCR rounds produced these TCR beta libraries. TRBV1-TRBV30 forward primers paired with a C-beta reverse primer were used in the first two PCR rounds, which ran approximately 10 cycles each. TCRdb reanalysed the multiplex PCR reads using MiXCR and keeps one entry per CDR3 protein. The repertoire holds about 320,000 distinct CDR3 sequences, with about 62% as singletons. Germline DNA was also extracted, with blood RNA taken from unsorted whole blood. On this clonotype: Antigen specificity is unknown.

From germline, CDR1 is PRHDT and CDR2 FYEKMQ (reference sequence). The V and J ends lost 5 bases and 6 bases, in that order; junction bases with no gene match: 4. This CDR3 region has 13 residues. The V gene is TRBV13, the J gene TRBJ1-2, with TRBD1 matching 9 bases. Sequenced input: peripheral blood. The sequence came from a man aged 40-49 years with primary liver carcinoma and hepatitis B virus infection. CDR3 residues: CASSMDRGNGYTF. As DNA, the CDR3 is TGTGCCAGCAGCATGGACAGGGGCAATGGCTACACCTTC.